Each of the 29 T cell receptor beta chains below was sequenced from the same sample in a study of shared T cell receptors in the human thymus. TCRdb's copy holds only in-frame clones and misses some; the assay was immunoSEQ multiplex PCR. The table has fewer than 700,000 clones, 70% to 90% seen once. These same records also appear under a second study, on human thymus T cells.

Material: thymocytes. These TCRs come from a boy under three years old with a congenital heart defect.

As regards this clone: The same CDR3 arises from other DNA sequences in this sample as well. This chain joins TRBV28 and TRBJ2-3; D call uncertain. CDR3 length: 11 residues. V was trimmed by 6 bases and J by 6 bases, leaving 7 bases between them. Germline CDR1 MDHEN, CDR2 SYDVKM. The CDR3 DNA is TGTGCCAGCAGCCCCAGGGATACGCAGTATTTT. This codes for CASSPRDTQYF. The variable domain in full, completed from reference TRBV28 and TRBJ2-3, reads DVKVTQSSRYLVKRTGEKVFLECVQDMDHENMFWYRQDPGLGLRLIYFSYDVKMKEKGDIPEGYSVSREKKERFSLILESASTNQTSMYLCASSPRDTQYFGPGTRLTVL.

V is TRBV1 and J is TRBJ1-4. TRBV1 is flagged as a pseudogene. The CDR3 is 16 amino acids. The CDR3 sequence is CTSSLRGGRTNEKLFF. The CDR3 DNA sequence: TGCACCAGCAGCCTTCGGGGGGGGAGAACTAATGAAAAACTGTTTTTT.

V gene TRBV10-3 combines with J gene TRBJ2-5; a possible D gene is TRBD1 (5 bases). Germline V gives CDR1 ENHRY, CDR2 SYGVKD. This CDR3 region has 15 residues. Deletions cut 7 bases from V and 2 bases from J, with 17 bases between. CDR3 coding DNA: TGTGCCATCAAGGGCAGGGTTGGATCACAAGAGACCCAGTACTTC. Encoded protein: CAIKGRVGSQETQYF.

A few counts support this clone. V usage is TRBV7-9 and J usage is TRBJ1-2, with 7 bases identical to TRBD1. This CDR3 is 16 amino acids long. J lost 6 bases, V lost 1 base, and 11 bases had no gene match. The germline V gene encodes CDR1 SEHNR and CDR2 FQNEAQ (reference sequence). The DNA for the CDR3 is TGTGCCAGCAGCTTAGAACAGGGGCCGTTTTCGGATGGCTACACCTTC. Protein sequence: CASSLEQGPFSDGYTF.

This chain links TRBV2 with TRBJ1-3; D remains unclear. Germline V lookup: CDR1 SNHLY, CDR2 FYNNEI. Trimming stripped 4 bases from V and 0 bases from J, with 4 bases between. The CDR3 is made up of 13 amino acids. CDR3 bases: TGTGCCAGCAGTGCGCGCTCTGGAAACACCATATATTTT. It encodes CASSARSGNTIYF.

A word on this clone: This same CDR3 is encoded by further DNA sequences in the sample. The chain joins TRBV7-2 to TRBJ2-5; 10 bases agree with TRBD1. Germline trimming cut 5 bases from V and 4 bases from J; bases unmatched to any gene: 4. Germline V CDR1 and CDR2: SGHTA, FQGNSA. This CDR3 region has 14 residues. CDR3 coding DNA: TGTGCCAGCAGCCCCCGGACAGGGGGAGAGACCCAGTACTTC. Translating it yields CASSPRTGGETQYF.

This chain joins TRBV14 and TRBJ1-1, with a weak D call TRBD1 (6 bases). This CDR3 is built from 14 residues. The ends were cut back, 3 bases at V and 0 bases at J, with 8 bases in the middle. The V gene's germline CDR1 is SGHDN and CDR2 FVKESK. DNA for the CDR3: TGTGCCAGCAGCCAGAGGGACATGAACACTGAAGCTTTCTTT. Encoded protein: CASSQRDMNTEAFF.

This chain links TRBV28 with TRBJ2-1; tentatively, D is TRBD2 (5 bases). Germline V gene data show CDR1 as MDHEN and CDR2 as SYDVKM. This CDR3 has 15 amino acids. Trimming removed 6 bases from V and 6 bases from J, with 18 bases in between. CDR3 nucleotide sequence: TGTGCCAGCAGCACCGAGAGGGTTGAGTCCAATGAGCAGTTCTTC. Residues: CASSTERVESNEQFF.

This clone was seen more than once but under ten times. This CDR3 reads CASSGTTGQAQHF. In DNA, the CDR3 is TGTGCCAGCAGCGGGACGACTGGACAGGCTCAGCATTTT. The chain uses TRBV21-1 and TRBJ1-5; TRBD1, as called in the table, went unchecked against the DNA. TRBV21-1 represents a pseudogene. This CDR3 is 13 amino acids long.

This rearrangement joins TRBV4-3 to TRBJ1-2; 10 bases agree with TRBD1. The V and J ends lost 0 bases and 4 bases, in that order; junction bases with no gene match: 14. The CDR3 contains 19 residues. CDR1 is LGHNA, CDR2 YSLEER, per germline. CDR3 amino acids: CASSQERKGRTGGPYGYTF. In DNA form, the CDR3 reads TGCGCCAGCAGCCAAGAAAGGAAAGGGAGGACAGGGGGACCCTATGGCTACACCTTC.

V gene TRBV9 combines with J gene TRBJ2-2; D perhaps matches TRBD2 (6 bases). There are 15 residues in the CDR3. Germline CDR1 reads SGDLS; CDR2 reads YYNGEE. V lost 0 bases and J lost 6, with 12 bases in between. The CDR3 region has the DNA TGTGCCAGCAGCGTAGGGGCGGGGAGTCCCGGGGAGCTGTTTTTT. Amino acids: CASSVGAGSPGELFF.

The chain couples TRBV4-1 to TRBJ2-1, with 8 bases lining up with TRBD2. The CDR3 spans 20 residues. From germline, CDR1 is MGHRA and CDR2 YSYEKL. The V gene end was trimmed by 5 bases and the J gene end by 8 bases; junction bases not matched to a gene: 26. The CDR3 is CASSSYGLDEGTRPWYEQFF. Written as DNA, the CDR3 is TGCGCCAGCAGCTCCTACGGTCTGGATGAGGGGACTAGACCGTGGTATGAGCAGTTCTTC.

V is TRBV29-1 and J is TRBJ1-4, with D perhaps matching TRBD1 (5 bases). The germline gives CDR1 SQVTM, CDR2 ANQGSEA. This CDR3 has 15 amino acids. Between the trimmed V and J ends, which lost 0 bases and 5 bases, there was a span of 13 bases. The CDR3 protein is CSVEDPLGGNEKLFF. The CDR3, as DNA: TGCAGCGTTGAAGACCCGCTCGGGGGGAATGAAAAACTGTTTTTT.

V gene TRBV7-9 combines with J gene TRBJ1-1; D not certain. CDR3 length: 13 residues. The germline V and J ends were trimmed by 6 bases and 3 bases, with 11 bases remaining between them. CDR1 is SEHNR and CDR2 is FQNEAQ in the germline V gene (reference sequence). CDR3 DNA: TGTGCCAGCAGTCAAGGTGGAGACACTGAAGCTTTCTTT. It codes for CASSQGGDTEAFF. Supplemented by reference TRBV7-9 and TRBJ1-1, the full variable domain reads DTGVSQNPRHKITKRGQNVTFRCDPISEHNRLYWYRQTLGQGPEFLTYFQNEAQLEKSRLLSDRFSAERPKGSFSTLEIQRTEQGDSAMYLCASSQGGDTEAFFGQGTRLTVV.

The chain is built from TRBV20-1 and TRBJ1-1, with D possibly TRBD1 on 6 matching bases. CDR3 length: 11 amino acids. Trimming pared 3 bases from V and 5 bases from J, leaving 7 bases between. Germline V gives CDR1 DFQATT, CDR2 SNEGSKA (reference sequence). CDR3 loop: CSASTGTEAFF. DNA for the CDR3: TGCAGTGCTAGTACAGGGACTGAAGCTTTCTTT.

This clone was seen once. This chain links TRBV14 with TRBJ2-2; TRBD2 matches 9 bases. V dropped 1 base and J dropped 3; count of bases not matched to a gene: 9. Germline V lookup: CDR1 SGHDN, CDR2 FVKESK. The CDR3 extends over 18 amino acids. CDR3 DNA: TGTGCCAGCAGCCAAGTCCCGACTAGCGGAGATTACACCGGGGAGCTGTTTTTT. Encoded protein: CASSQVPTSGDYTGELFF.

The V gene is TRBV7-9, the J gene TRBJ2-7; D remains unclear. In germline, CDR1 is SEHNR, CDR2 FQNEAQ (reference sequence). This CDR3 spans 14 amino acids. V gave up 5 bases and J gave up 1 base, with 12 bases separating them. The CDR3: CASSPYDNSYEQYF. The CDR3 DNA reads TGTGCCAGCAGCCCTTACGACAATTCCTACGAGCAGTACTTC.

The chain couples TRBV4-1 to TRBJ2-7; unclear D gene. The germline V gene has CDR1 MGHRA and CDR2 YSYEKL. Deletions cut 0 bases from V and 5 bases from J, with 5 bases between. The CDR3 spans 12 residues. The CDR3 bases are TGCGCCAGCAGCCAAGATGAGGACGAGCAGTACTTC. Residues: CASSQDEDEQYF.

The rearrangement joins TRBV29-1 to TRBJ1-1; possible D gene TRBD1, 6 bases. CDR1 is SQVTM, CDR2 ANQGSEA, per germline. CDR3 size: 14 residues. V was shortened by 2 bases and J by 3 bases, with 13 bases between the two germline ends. The chain's CDR3 is CSVEQHRDHTEAFF. The CDR3 coding sequence is TGCAGCGTTGAACAGCACAGGGACCACACTGAAGCTTTCTTT.

The chain combines TRBV10-2 with TRBJ2-1; 11 positions agree with TRBD2. The CDR3 length is 14 residues. Germline V gene sequence: CDR1 WSHSY, CDR2 SAAADI. With 6 bases clipped from V and 3 bases from J, the junction kept 1 base outside the gene matches. CDR3 DNA: TGCGCCAGCAGCGGGACTAGCGGCTACAATGAGCAGTTCTTC. Translation: CASSGTSGYNEQFF.

The chain joins TRBV4-3 to TRBJ2-3; 7 bases align to TRBD1. After removal of 2 bases from V and 1 base from J, the junction contained 3 bases not matched to a gene. The germline V gene encodes CDR1 LGHNA and CDR2 YSLEER. The CDR3 runs 15 residues. In DNA form, the CDR3 reads TGCGCCAGCAGCCAACAAGGACAGGGCACAGATACGCAGTATTTT. Translating it yields CASSQQGQGTDTQYF.

This chain joins TRBV6-1 and TRBJ1-5; 9 nucleotides match TRBD1. This CDR3 is built from 13 residues. Trimming took 6 bases from V and 6 from J; bases not matched to a gene: 3. Germline-derived CDR1 and CDR2 are MNHNS and SASEGT. The CDR3 here is CASRGQGGQPQHF. CDR3 nucleotide sequence: TGTGCCAGCAGGGGACAGGGAGGTCAGCCCCAGCATTTT.

This clone has just one count. The chain carries TRBV7-6 and TRBJ2-1; weak D call: TRBD1 (6 bases). Between the trimmed V and J ends, which lost 5 bases and 6 bases, there was a span of 11 bases. The CDR3 consists of 13 residues. Germline V lookup: CDR1 SGHVS, CDR2 FNYEAQ. CDR3 bases: TGTGCCAGCAGCGAAACAGGGATCAATGAGCAGTTCTTC. Translated: CASSETGINEQFF.

The genes are TRBV13 and TRBJ2-7; TRBD2 agrees at 9 bases. The CDR3 covers 17 residues. The V and J ends lost 6 bases and 5 bases, in that order; junction bases with no gene match: 17. Germline CDR1 PRHDT, CDR2 FYEKMQ (reference sequence). The CDR3 DNA is TGTGCCAGCAGATTCCGCAAGTCCAGCGGGAGGAAGGACGAGCAGTACTTC. Translated: CASRFRKSSGRKDEQYF.

On this clone: Germline and junction disagree at one end, which may indicate a read error. The V call is TRBV20-1, the J call TRBJ1-2; D possibly corresponds to TRBD1 (6 bases). The CDR3 sequence is 11 residues long. The V gene's germline CDR1 is DFQATT and CDR2 SNEGSKA (reference sequence). CDR3 protein: CSARRQALIAF. The CDR3 coding sequence is TGCAGTGCTAGGCGACAGGCTCTAATAGCCTTC.

In its sample, this clone was seen once. V is TRBV12-5 and J is TRBJ2-5, with 9 nucleotides matching TRBD1. The trim removed 5 bases at V and 0 bases at J, leaving 7 bases unmatched. The CDR3 is 16 amino acids. CDR1 and CDR2 from the germline V gene are LGHNT and FRNRAP. This chain's CDR3 is CASGPTGTGYQETQYF. The CDR3 nucleotides are TGTGCTAGTGGTCCCACCGGGACAGGGTACCAAGAGACCCAGTACTTC.

The V and J genes are TRBV27 and TRBJ1-1; TRBD1 is a possible D gene (6 bases). The CDR3 runs to 15 residues. Germline-derived CDR1 and CDR2 are MNHEY and SMNVEV (reference sequence). With 3 bases removed from V and 3 bases from J, the gap between germline ends came to 14 bases. The CDR3 DNA reads TGTGCCAGCAGTTTCCTAAGCAGGGGTCACACTGAAGCTTTCTTT. Its protein is CASSFLSRGHTEAFF.

The V gene is TRBV11-1, the J gene TRBJ2-7, with TRBD2 matching 14 bases. Germline V gene data show CDR1 as SGHAT and CDR2 as FQDESV (reference sequence). CDR3 length: 17 amino acids. With 5 bases clipped from V and 7 bases from J, the junction kept 13 bases outside the gene matches. CDR3: CASSPPRLAGGPGEQYF. The CDR3 nucleotides are TGTGCCAGCAGCCCCCCCAGACTAGCGGGAGGGCCGGGGGAGCAGTACTTC.

The V and J genes are TRBV11-3 and TRBJ2-1; 9 positions agree with TRBD2. The CDR3 loop spans 17 amino acids. Trimming removed 5 bases from V and 2 bases from J; junction bases left unmatched: 10. Germline V lookup: CDR1 SGHNT, CDR2 YENEEA. The CDR3 nucleotides are TGTGCCAGCAGCCGAGAAGGGCGGGAGGGCACCTACAATGAGCAGTTCTTC. It translates to CASSREGREGTYNEQFF.